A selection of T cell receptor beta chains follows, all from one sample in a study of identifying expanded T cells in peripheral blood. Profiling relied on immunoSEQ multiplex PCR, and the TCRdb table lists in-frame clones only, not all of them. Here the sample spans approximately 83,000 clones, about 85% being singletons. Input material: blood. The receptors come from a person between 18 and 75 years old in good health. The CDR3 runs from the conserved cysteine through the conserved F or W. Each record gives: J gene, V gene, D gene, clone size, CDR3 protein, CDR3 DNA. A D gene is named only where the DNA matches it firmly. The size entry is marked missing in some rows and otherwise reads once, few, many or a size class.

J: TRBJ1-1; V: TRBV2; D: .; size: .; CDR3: CASGEGGFAEAFF; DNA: TGTGCCAGCGGTGAGGGGGGGTTCGCTGAAGCTTTCTTT
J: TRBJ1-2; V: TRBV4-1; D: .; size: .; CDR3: CASSPGEPRPNYGYTF; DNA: TGCGCCAGCAGCCCCGGGGAGCCAAGGCCTAACTATGGCTACACCTTC
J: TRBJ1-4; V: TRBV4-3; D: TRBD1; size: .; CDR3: CASSQRTGTGNEKLFF; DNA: TGCGCCAGCAGCCAACGAACCGGGACAGGGAATGAAAAACTGTTTTTT
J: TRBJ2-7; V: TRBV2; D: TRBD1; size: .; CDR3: CASLPGQGIGRYEQYF; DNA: TGTGCCAGCCTCCCGGGACAGGGGATCGGGCGCTACGAGCAGTACTTC
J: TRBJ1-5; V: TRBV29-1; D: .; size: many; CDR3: CSVEDQGQPQHF; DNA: TGCAGCGTTGAAGATCAGGGGCAGCCCCAGCATTTT
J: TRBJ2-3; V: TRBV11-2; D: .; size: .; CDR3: CASSLSISGTDTQYF; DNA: TGTGCCAGCAGCCTCTCAATAAGTGGCACAGATACGCAGTATTTT
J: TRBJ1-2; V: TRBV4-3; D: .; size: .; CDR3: CASSHHTGTYGYTF; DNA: TGCGCCAGCAGCCATCATACAGGGACCTATGGCTACACCTTC
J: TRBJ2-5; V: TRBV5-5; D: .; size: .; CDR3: CASSLREVLQETQYF; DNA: TGTGCCAGCAGCTTGAGGGAGGTACTTCAAGAGACCCAGTACTTC
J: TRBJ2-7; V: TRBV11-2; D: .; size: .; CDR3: CASSFTQGSYEQYF; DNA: TGTGCCAGCAGCTTTACCCAGGGCTCCTACGAGCAGTACTTC
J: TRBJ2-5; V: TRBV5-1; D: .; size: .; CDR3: CASSLGGGETQYF; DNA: TGCGCCAGCAGCTTAGGTGGGGGGGAGACCCAGTACTTC
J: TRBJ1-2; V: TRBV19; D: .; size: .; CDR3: CASSIERVNYGYTF; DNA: TGTGCCAGTAGTATAGAGCGGGTTAACTATGGCTACACCTTC